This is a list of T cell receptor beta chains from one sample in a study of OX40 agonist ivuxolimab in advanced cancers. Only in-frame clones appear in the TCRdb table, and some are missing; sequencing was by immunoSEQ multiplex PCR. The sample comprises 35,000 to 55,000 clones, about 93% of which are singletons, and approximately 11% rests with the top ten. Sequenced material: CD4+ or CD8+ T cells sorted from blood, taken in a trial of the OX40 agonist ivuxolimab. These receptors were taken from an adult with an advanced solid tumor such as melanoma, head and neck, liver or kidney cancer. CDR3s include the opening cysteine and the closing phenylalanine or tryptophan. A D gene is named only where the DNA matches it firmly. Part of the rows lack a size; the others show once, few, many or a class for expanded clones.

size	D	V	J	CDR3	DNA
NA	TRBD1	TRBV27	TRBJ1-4	CASREIQGVNEKLFF	TGTGCCAGCAGGGAGATCCAGGGGGTTAATGAAAAACTGTTTTTT
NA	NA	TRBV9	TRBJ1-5	CASSQGNSNQPQHF	TGTGCCAGCTCGCAGGGGAATAGCAATCAGCCCCAGCATTTT
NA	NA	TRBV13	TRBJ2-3	CASSLSLGGYRDTQYF	TGTGCCAGCAGCCTCTCCTTAGGGGGATACAGAGATACGCAGTATTTT
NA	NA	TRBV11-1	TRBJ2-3	CASSSAGGRTDTQYF	TGTGCCAGCAGCTCAGCCGGGGGCCGCACAGATACGCAGTATTTT
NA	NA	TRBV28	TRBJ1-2	CASRDPGDYGYTF	TGTGCCAGCAGGGATCCGGGCGACTATGGCTACACCTTC
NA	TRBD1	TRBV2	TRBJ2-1	CASGLGQSSYNEQFF	TGTGCCAGCGGCCTGGGACAGAGCTCCTACAATGAGCAGTTCTTC
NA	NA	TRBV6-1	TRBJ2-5	CASREMWDSEETQYF	TGTGCCAGCAGGGAAATGTGGGACTCCGAAGAGACCCAGTACTTC
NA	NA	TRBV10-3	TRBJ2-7	CAIKGGTYEQYF	TGTGCCATCAAAGGGGGTACCTACGAGCAGTACTTC
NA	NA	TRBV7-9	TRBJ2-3	CASSPRRGGITDTQYF	TGTGCCAGCAGCCCCAGAAGAGGCGGGATCACAGATACGCAGTATTTT
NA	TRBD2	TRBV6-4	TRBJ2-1	CASSESGLADNEQFF	TGTGCCAGCAGTGAGTCGGGACTAGCGGACAATGAGCAGTTCTTC
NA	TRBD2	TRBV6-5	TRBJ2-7	CASSSGLAGVEQYF	TGTGCCAGCAGTTCAGGACTAGCGGGAGTCGAGCAGTACTTC
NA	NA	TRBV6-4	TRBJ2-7	CASSTTMGGPYEQYF	TGTGCCAGCAGTACAACTATGGGGGGCCCCTACGAGCAGTACTTC
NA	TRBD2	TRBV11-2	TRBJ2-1	CASSYLLAGPYNEQFF	TGTGCCAGCAGCTACTTACTAGCGGGGCCTTACAATGAGCAGTTCTTC
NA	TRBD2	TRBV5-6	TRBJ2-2	CASSTGGTYTGELFF	TGTGCCAGCAGCACGGGAGGGACCTACACCGGGGAGCTGTTTTTT
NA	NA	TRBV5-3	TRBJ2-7	CARSLDIPYEQYF	TGTGCCAGAAGCTTGGACATACCGTACGAGCAGTACTTC
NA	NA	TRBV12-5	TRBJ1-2	CASGLVLGGGNGYTF	TGTGCTAGTGGTTTGGTACTGGGCGGGGGAAATGGCTACACCTTC
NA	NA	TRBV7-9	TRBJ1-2	CASSLELQGDGYTF	TGTGCCAGCAGCTTAGAGCTGCAGGGTGATGGCTACACCTTC
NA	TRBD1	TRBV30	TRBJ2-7	CACDRGQQYF	TGTGCCTGCGACAGGGGTCAGCAGTACTTC
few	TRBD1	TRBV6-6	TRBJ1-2	CASSYVAGGYGYTF	TGTGCCAGCAGTTACGTCGCAGGGGGCTATGGCTACACCTTC
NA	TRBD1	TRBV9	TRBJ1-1	CASSGTGGNTEAFF	TGTGCCAGCAGCGGGACAGGGGGGAACACTGAAGCTTTCTTT
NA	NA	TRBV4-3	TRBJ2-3	CASSQGPGGGTDTQYF	TGCGCCAGCAGCCAAGGACCTGGAGGGGGCACAGATACGCAGTATTTT
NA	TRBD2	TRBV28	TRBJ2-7	CASSGIAGGTRSSYEQYF	TGTGCCAGCAGTGGGATAGCGGGAGGAACGAGGAGCTCCTACGAGCAGTACTTC
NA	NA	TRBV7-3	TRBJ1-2	CASSLGSFYGYTF	TGTGCCAGCAGCTTGGGCAGCTTCTATGGCTACACCTTC
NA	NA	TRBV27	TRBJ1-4	CASSYMGEKLFF	TGTGCCAGCAGTTATATGGGCGAAAAACTGTTTTTT
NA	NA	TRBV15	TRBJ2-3	CATSGDRSTDTQYF	TGTGCCACCAGCGGCGACAGAAGCACAGATACGCAGTATTTT
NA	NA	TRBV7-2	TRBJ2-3	CASSFGTDTQYF	TGTGCCAGCAGCTTCGGAACAGATACGCAGTATTTT
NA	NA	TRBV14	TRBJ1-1	CASSQYRNTEAFF	TGTGCCAGCAGCCAGTACAGGAACACTGAAGCTTTCTTT